The rows below give T cell receptor beta chains drawn from one sample of a study of blood T cell repertoires in COVID-19. Measured with immunoSEQ multiplex PCR; TCRdb has only the in-frame clones, and not every one. The sample shows more than 85,000 clones, approximately 80% of them seen only once. The specimen sequenced was peripheral blood. These receptors came from a woman of 80 years or more with active or convalescent COVID-19. CDR3s include the opening cysteine and the closing phenylalanine or tryptophan. The order of the fields is D gene, J gene, V gene, clone size, CDR3 DNA, CDR3 protein. The D gene is left open where the match is weak. Only part of the rows carry a size: once, few, many, or a class if the clone is expanded.

TRBD2 | TRBJ2-1 | TRBV5-1 | . | TGCGCCAGCAGCTTTAGCGGGAGGAGAAACAATGAGCAGTTCTTC | CASSFSGRRNNEQFF
TRBD1 | TRBJ2-7 | TRBV5-1 | few | TGCGCCAGCAGCTCTGGACAGGGATTGGTCGAGCAGTACTTC | CASSSGQGLVEQYF
TRBD2 | TRBJ2-1 | TRBV18 | . | TGTGCCAGCTCACTACAGACTAGCGGGGAGTACAATGAGCAGTTCTTC | CASSLQTSGEYNEQFF
. | TRBJ2-3 | TRBV7-3 | . | TGTGCCAGCAGCTTAGGGACTGGGAATACGCAGTATTTT | CASSLGTGNTQYF
. | TRBJ2-3 | TRBV6-4 | . | TGTGCCAGCAGTGACAATCGACTGTCAGATACGCAGTATTTT | CASSDNRLSDTQYF
TRBD2 | TRBJ2-3 | TRBV20-1 | . | TGCAGTGCTAGTGAGCGGGAGGGCCGCACAGATACGCAGTATTTT | CSASEREGRTDTQYF
TRBD1 | TRBJ1-2 | TRBV7-8 | . | TGTGCCAGCAGCCCCCGACAGGGGGCGGGCTATGGCTACACCTTC | CASSPRQGAGYGYTF
TRBD1 | TRBJ1-4 | TRBV7-9 | . | TGTGCCAGCAGCCATTCACAGGGGGCAGAAAAACTGTTTTTT | CASSHSQGAEKLFF
TRBD1 | TRBJ2-2 | TRBV27 | once | TGTGCCAGCAGTTTACCCAGGGGGTTAGGCACCGGGGAGCTGTTTTTT | CASSLPRGLGTGELFF
TRBD2 | TRBJ2-5 | TRBV6-5 | . | TGTGCCAGCAGAGCCTTAGTAGCGGGAAGAGAGACCCAGTACTTC | CASRALVAGRETQYF
. | TRBJ1-1 | TRBV7-9 | . | TGTGCCAGCAGCTTAGGACAGTGGAACACTGAAGCTTTCTTT | CASSLGQWNTEAFF
. | TRBJ2-3 | TRBV11-3 | once | TGTGCCAGCAGCCAGGGGAAGTGGACGGTTACAGATACGCAGTATTTT | CASSQGKWTVTDTQYF